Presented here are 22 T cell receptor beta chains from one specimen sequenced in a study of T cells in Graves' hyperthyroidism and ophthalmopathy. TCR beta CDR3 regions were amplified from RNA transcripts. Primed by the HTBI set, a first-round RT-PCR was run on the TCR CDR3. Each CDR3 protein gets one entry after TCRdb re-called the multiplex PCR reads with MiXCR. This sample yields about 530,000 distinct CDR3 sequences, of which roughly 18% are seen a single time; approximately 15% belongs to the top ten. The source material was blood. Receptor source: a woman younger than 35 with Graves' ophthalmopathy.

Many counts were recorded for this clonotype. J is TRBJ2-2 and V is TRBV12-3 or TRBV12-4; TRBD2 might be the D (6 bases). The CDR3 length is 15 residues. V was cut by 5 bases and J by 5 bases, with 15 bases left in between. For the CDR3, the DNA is TGTGCCAGCAGTCCACTGTGGGGGGAAACCGGGGAGCTGTTTTTT. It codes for CASSPLWGETGELFF.

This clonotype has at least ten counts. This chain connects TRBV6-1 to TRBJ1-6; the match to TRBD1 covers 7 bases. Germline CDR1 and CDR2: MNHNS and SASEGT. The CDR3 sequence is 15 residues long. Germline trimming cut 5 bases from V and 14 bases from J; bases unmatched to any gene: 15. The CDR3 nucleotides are TGTGCCAGCAGTAACGGACAGGTAGGGCTTGCGTCCCTCCACTTT. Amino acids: CASSNGQVGLASLHF.

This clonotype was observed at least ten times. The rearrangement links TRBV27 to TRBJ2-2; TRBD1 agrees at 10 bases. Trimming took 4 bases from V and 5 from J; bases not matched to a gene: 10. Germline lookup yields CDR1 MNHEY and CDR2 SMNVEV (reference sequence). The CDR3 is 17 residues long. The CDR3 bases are TGTGCCAGCAGTTCGAGACTGAGGACAGGGGGGACCGGGGAGCTGTTTTTT. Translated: CASSSRLRTGGTGELFF.

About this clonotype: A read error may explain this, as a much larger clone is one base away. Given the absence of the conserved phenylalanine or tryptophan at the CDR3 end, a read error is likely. The CDR3 nucleotides are TGTGCCAGCAGTTTATCAGTCGGGGGGAACACTGAAGCTTTCTCT. Amino acid sequence: CASSLSVGGNTEAFS. The gene calls are TRBV27 and TRBJ1-1; a possible D gene is TRBD1 (5 bases). Trimming took 0 bases from V and 1 from J, leaving 9 bases between them. Germline CDR1 reads MNHEY; CDR2 reads SMNVEV (reference sequence). The CDR3 runs to 15 residues.

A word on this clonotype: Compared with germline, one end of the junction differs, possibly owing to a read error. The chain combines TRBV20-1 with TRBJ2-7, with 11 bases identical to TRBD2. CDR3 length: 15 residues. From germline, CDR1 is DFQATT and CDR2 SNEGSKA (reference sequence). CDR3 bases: TGCAGTGCTAGCCCTGCTAGCGGGGGGACCTACGAGCAGCACTTC. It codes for CSASPASGGTYEQHF.

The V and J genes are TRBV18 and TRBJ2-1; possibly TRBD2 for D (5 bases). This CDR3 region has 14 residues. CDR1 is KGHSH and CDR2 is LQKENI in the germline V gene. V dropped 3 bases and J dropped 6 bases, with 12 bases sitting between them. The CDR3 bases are TGTGCCAGCTCACCGTTTGAGGGTATCAATGAGCAGTTCTTC. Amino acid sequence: CASSPFEGINEQFF. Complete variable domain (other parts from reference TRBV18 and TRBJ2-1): NAGVMQNPRHLVRRRGQEARLRCSPMKGHSHVYWYRQLPEEGLKFMVYLQKENIIDESGMPKERFSAEFPKEGPSILRIQQVVRGDSAAYFCASSPFEGINEQFFGPGTRLTVL.

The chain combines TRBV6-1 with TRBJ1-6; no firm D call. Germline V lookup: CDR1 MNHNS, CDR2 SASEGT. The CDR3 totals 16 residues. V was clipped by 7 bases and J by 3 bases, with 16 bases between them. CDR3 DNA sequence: TGTGCCAGCATTCTTTTCCTTTGGGGCTATAATTCACCCCTCCACTTT. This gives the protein CASILFLWGYNSPLHF.

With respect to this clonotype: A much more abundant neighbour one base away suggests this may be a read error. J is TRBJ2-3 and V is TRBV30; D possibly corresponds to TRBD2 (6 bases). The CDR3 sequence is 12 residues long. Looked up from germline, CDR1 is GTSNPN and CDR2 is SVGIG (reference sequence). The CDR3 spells CAHGRGTGTQYF. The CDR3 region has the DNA TGTGCCCACGGGCGGGGCACAGGTACGCAGTATTTT.

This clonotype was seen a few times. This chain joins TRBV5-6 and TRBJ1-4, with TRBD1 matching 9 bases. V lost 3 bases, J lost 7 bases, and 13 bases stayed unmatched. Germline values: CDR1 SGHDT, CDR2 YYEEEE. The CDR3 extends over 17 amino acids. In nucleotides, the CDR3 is TGTGCCAGCAGCTCCCGGGACAGGGAGGGACCCATTGAAAAACTGTTTTTT. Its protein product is CASSSRDREGPIEKLFF. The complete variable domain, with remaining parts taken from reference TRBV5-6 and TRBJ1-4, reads DAGVTQSPTHLIKTRGQQVTLRCSPKSGHDTVSWYQQALGQGPQFIFQYYEEEERQRGNFPDRFSGHQFPNYSSELNVNALLLGDSALYLCASSSRDREGPIEKLFFGSGTQLSVL.

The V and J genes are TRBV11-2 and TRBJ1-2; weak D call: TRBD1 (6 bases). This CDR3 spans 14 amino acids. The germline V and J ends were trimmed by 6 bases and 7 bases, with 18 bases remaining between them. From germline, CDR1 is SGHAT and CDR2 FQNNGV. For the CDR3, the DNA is TGTGCCAGCAGTGGCATTACAGGGAACCGTGGCTACACCTTC. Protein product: CASSGITGNRGYTF.

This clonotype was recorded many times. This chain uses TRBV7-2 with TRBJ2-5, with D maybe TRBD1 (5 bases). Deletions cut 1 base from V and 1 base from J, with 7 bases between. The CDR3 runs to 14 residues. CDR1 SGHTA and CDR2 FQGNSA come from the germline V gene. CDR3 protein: CASSLGQIQETQYF. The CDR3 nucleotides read TGTGCCAGCAGCTTAGGACAGATCCAAGAGACCCAGTACTTC.

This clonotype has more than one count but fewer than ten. The CDR3 here is CASSVEGTGSTEAFF. CDR3 sequence (DNA): TGTGCCAGCAGCGTGGAGGGGACAGGGAGTACTGAAGCTTTCTTT. The chain couples TRBV9 to TRBJ1-1; 9 bases fit TRBD1. Trimming at V came to 2 bases and at J to 5 bases, leaving 7 bases not matched to a gene. Germline assignment: CDR1 SGDLS and CDR2 YYNGEE. CDR3 length: 15 amino acids. Looking up the rest from reference TRBV9 and TRBJ1-1 gives the full variable domain: DSGVTQTPKHLITATGQRVTLRCSPRSGDLSVYWYQQSLDQGLQFLIQYYNGEERAKGNILERFSAQQFPDLHSELNLSSLELGDSALYFCASSVEGTGSTEAFFGQGTRLTVV.

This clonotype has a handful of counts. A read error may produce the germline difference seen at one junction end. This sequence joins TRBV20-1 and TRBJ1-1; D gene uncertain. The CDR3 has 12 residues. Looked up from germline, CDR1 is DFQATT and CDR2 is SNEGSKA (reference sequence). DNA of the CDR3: TGCAGTGCTAGAGTCGAGAACACTGGAGCTTTCTTT. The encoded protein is CSARVENTGAFF.

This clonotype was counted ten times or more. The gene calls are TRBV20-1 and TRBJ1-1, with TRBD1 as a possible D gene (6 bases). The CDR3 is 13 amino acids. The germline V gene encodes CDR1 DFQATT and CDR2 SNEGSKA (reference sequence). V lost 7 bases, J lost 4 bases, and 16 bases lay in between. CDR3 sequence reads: CSENRVQATEAFF. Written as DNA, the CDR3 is TGCAGTGAGAACAGGGTACAAGCCACTGAAGCTTTCTTT.

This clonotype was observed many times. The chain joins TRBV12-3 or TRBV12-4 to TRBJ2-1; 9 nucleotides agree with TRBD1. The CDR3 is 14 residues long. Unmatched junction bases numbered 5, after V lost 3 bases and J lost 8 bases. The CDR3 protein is CASSLTGGFDEQFF. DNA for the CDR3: TGTGCCAGCAGTTTGACAGGGGGATTCGATGAGCAGTTCTTC.

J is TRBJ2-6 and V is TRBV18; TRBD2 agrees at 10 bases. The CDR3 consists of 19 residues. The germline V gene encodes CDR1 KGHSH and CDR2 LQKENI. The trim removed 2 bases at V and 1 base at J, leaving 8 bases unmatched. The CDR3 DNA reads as TGTGCCAGCTCACCATCTCCAGCGGGAGGGAATTCTGGGGCCAACGTCCTGACTTTC. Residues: CASSPSPAGGNSGANVLTF.

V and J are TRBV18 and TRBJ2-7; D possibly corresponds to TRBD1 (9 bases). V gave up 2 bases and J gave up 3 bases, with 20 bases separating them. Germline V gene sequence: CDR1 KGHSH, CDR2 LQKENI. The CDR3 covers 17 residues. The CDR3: CASSPSVAGQGSYEQYF. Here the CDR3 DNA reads TGTGCCAGCTCACCAAGCGTAGCGGGACAGGGAAGCTACGAGCAGTACTTC.

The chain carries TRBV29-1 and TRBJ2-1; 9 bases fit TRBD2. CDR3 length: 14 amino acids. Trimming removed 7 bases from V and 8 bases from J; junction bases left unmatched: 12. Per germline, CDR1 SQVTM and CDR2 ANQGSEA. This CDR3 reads CSAEGVAGVHEQFF. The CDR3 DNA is TGCAGCGCTGAGGGAGTAGCGGGAGTACATGAGCAGTTCTTC.

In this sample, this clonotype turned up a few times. The CDR3 coding sequence is TGTGCCAGTAGCATCCGGACTAGCGGGAGTCTCTACAATGAGCAGTTCTTC. Its translation: CASSIRTSGSLYNEQFF. This chain uses TRBV19 with TRBJ2-1, with 13 bases that match TRBD2. V lost 6 bases, J lost 3 bases, and 8 bases stayed unmatched. Per the germline V gene, CDR1 is LNHDA and CDR2 is SQIVND (reference sequence). The CDR3 loop spans 17 amino acids.

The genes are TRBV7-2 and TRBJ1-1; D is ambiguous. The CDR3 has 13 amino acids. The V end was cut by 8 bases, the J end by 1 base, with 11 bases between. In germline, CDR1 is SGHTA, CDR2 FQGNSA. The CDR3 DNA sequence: TGTGCCAGCTCACCTCACCCGAACACTGAAGCTTTCTTT. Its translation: CASSPHPNTEAFF.

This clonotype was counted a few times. The chain's CDR3 is CASSHPDTDTQYF. The CDR3 region has the DNA TGTGCCAGCAGTCACCCCGACACAGATACGCAGTATTTT. The V gene is TRBV27, the J gene TRBJ2-3; D ambiguous. The CDR3 contains 13 residues. Trimming shortened V by 5 bases and J by 2 bases, and 8 bases separated the two germline ends. Germline CDR1 MNHEY, CDR2 SMNVEV (reference sequence).

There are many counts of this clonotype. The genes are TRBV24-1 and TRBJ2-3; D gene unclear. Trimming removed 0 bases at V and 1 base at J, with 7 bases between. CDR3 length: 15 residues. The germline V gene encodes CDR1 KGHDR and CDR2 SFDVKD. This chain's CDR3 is CATSDLRGGTDTQYF. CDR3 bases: TGTGCCACCAGTGATTTGCGTGGGGGCACAGATACGCAGTATTTT.